Listed below are T cell receptor beta chains from one sample, sequenced in a study of radiation and T cells in renal cell carcinoma. The data were produced by immunoSEQ multiplex PCR, yet TCRdb's version contains in-frame clones alone and is incomplete. The sample consists of some 100,000 clones, 82% of them appearing once. The sequencing used blood, collected from a patient whose treatment included radiotherapy and nephrectomy. The receptors derive from a man in his sixties with renal cell carcinoma. Each CDR3 is given without its conserved first and last residue.

>TRBJ2-7|TRBV7-8
ASSDKGYEQY
>TRBJ2-4|TRBV6-6
ASSYGDLAKNIQY
>TRBJ2-3|TRBV2
ASSAGQGLTDTQY
>TRBJ1-2|TRBV5-6
ASSLPQGWDGYT
>TRBJ2-7|TRBV5-4
ASSPGGSTGDEQY
>TRBJ2-1|TRBV10-1
ASSVEGPYNEQF
>TRBJ1-1|TRBV6-6
ASSYFGAAEAF
>TRBJ1-5|TRBV28
ASIQGAQPQH
>TRBJ2-2|TRBV28
ATPSGPANTGELF
>TRBJ2-3|TRBV7-2
ASSITSGRGTDTQY
>TRBJ2-7|TRBV7-8
ASSPRRGLNEQY
>TRBJ1-5|TRBV27
ASSLVGDSNQPQH
>TRBJ2-1|TRBV15
ATSRDWPDNEQF
>TRBJ1-1|TRBV2
ASTVGSSRMNTEAF
>TRBJ1-2|TRBV19
ASTWGRATSGYT
>TRBJ1-1|TRBV10-3
AISESRSNTEAF
>TRBJ2-7|TRBV2
ASSDPGQARDEQY
>TRBJ2-5|TRBV4-2
ASSSGLEGETQY
>TRBJ2-7|TRBV14
ASSQVGGLRYEQY
>TRBJ1-1|TRBV4-2
ASSQKGRGVTEAF
>TRBJ2-1|TRBV11-3
ASSRGLAGVNEQF
>TRBJ2-5|TRBV5-6
ASSASGTGGETQY
>TRBJ1-3|TRBV9
ASSVGVGGNTIY
>TRBJ2-7|TRBV20-1
SAYTTYEQY
>TRBJ1-3|TRBV29-1
SVEQGTGNTIY
>TRBJ2-7|TRBV4-1
ASSRATISYEQY
>TRBJ2-4|TRBV27
ASSLLAKNIQY
>TRBJ2-5|TRBV5-1
ASREERGTQY
>TRBJ2-5|TRBV14
ASSTGRGETQY
>TRBJ1-3|TRBV2
ASSDLSGNTIY
>TRBJ2-3|TRBV18
ASSQELTDTQY
>TRBJ2-1|TRBV18
ASSPNGPGQGNNEQF
>TRBJ1-2|TRBV6-6
ASSGPGGGYGYT
>TRBJ2-3|TRBV9
ASSVEGLGTDTQY
>TRBJ2-7|TRBV2
ASNRGLADTSYEQY
>TRBJ2-1|TRBV5-1
ASSYPRDSSFNEQF
>TRBJ2-2|TRBV4-3
ASSQVSGNTGELF
>TRBJ1-1|TRBV11-3
ASSQQGRNTEAF
>TRBJ2-1|TRBV5-1
ASSLYGLGTYNEQF